Below, 27 T cell receptor beta chains from the same sample are listed, as sequenced in a study of T-cell reconstitution after alpha-beta-depleted transplantation in children. The TCRbeta library was prepared with unique molecular identifiers. TCRdb itself ran the PCR reads through MiXCR, one entry per CDR3 protein. The sample records roughly 300,000 distinct CDR3 sequences, 10% being singletons. This specimen was PBMCs from the stem cell graft donor, taken from the stem cell graft. These receptors were taken from a human donor who donated a stem cell graft to a child with acute lymphoblastic leukemia.

CDR3 coding DNA: TGTGCCAGCAGTTTATCCGGGAGCGATGAGCAGTTCTTC. Amino acids: CASSLSGSDEQFF. The V and J genes are TRBV12-3 or TRBV12-4 and TRBJ2-1, with D tentatively TRBD2 (6 bases). CDR3 size: 13 residues. Trimming stripped 2 bases from V and 8 bases from J, with 10 bases between.

The chain employs TRBV2 and TRBJ2-1; D perhaps matches TRBD2 (5 bases). V dropped 0 bases and J dropped 6 bases, with 15 bases sitting between them. This CDR3 region has 16 residues. Germline V gene data show CDR1 as SNHLY and CDR2 as FYNNEI. The CDR3 here is CASSEAPAAISNEQFF. The CDR3 DNA is TGTGCCAGCAGTGAAGCCCCAGCGGCCATCTCCAATGAGCAGTTCTTC. Full variable domain (rest looked up from reference TRBV2 and TRBJ2-1): EPEVTQTPSHQVTQMGQEVILRCVPISNHLYFYWYRQILGQKVEFLVSFYNNEISEKSEIFDDQFSVERPDGSNFTLKIRSTKLEDSAMYFCASSEAPAAISNEQFFGPGTRLTVL.

The sample holds many counts of this clonotype. The V gene is TRBV20-1, the J gene TRBJ1-4, with D unresolved. Trimming shortened V by 1 base and J by 7 bases, and 13 bases separated the two germline ends. CDR1 is DFQATT and CDR2 is SNEGSKA in the germline V gene (reference sequence). This CDR3 has 14 amino acids. The CDR3 loop reads CSARVGLEREKLFF. CDR3 in DNA: TGCAGTGCTAGAGTAGGTTTGGAGCGTGAAAAACTGTTTTTT.

The chain couples TRBV7-9 to TRBJ2-2; 7 nucleotides match TRBD2. The CDR3 is 20 amino acids. Looked up from germline, CDR1 is SEHNR and CDR2 is FQNEAQ (reference sequence). After removal of 4 bases from V and 0 bases from J, the junction contained 17 bases not matched to a gene. The CDR3: CASSSSVVRRLAANTGELFF. The DNA for the CDR3 is TGTGCCAGCAGCTCCTCCGTAGTCCGGCGGCTAGCGGCGAACACCGGGGAGCTGTTTTTT.

This chain links TRBV6-1 with TRBJ2-3, with D perhaps matching TRBD2 (6 bases). The CDR3 length is 13 residues. CDR1 and CDR2 (germline): MNHNS, SASEGT. Trimming removed 7 bases at V and 5 bases at J, with 13 bases between. In DNA form, the CDR3 reads TGTGCCAGCAACGGAGGGGTGAAAGATACGCAGTATTTT. Its protein product is CASNGGVKDTQYF.

CDR3 in amino acids: CASSPRKGPSTEAFF. The CDR3 DNA is TGTGCCAGCAGCCCCAGAAAGGGTCCAAGCACTGAAGCTTTCTTT. This rearrangement joins TRBV27 to TRBJ1-1, with D hard to call. The germline V gene encodes CDR1 MNHEY and CDR2 SMNVEV (reference sequence). Trimming left V 6 bases short and J 4 bases short, with 18 bases between. There are 15 residues in the CDR3.

Ten or more counts support this clonotype. The rearrangement joins TRBV4-1 to TRBJ2-7, with 8 bases aligning to TRBD2. Germline CDR1 reads MGHRA; CDR2 reads YSYEKL. This CDR3 contains 17 residues. V was clipped by 1 base and J by 0 bases; unmatched bases: 8. CDR3 coding DNA: TGCGCCAGCAGCCAAGGTACTAGCGGATTCTACTCCTACGAGCAGTACTTC. Translated, it gives CASSQGTSGFYSYEQYF.

This clonotype was detected many times. The chain joins TRBV5-1 to TRBJ1-3, with a tentative D call TRBD1 (5 bases). CDR1 SGHRS and CDR2 YFSETQ come from the germline V gene. The CDR3 is 15 residues long. The ends were cut back, 0 bases at V and 0 bases at J, with 7 bases in the middle. The CDR3 is CASSLAGPSGNTIYF. In nucleotides, the CDR3 is TGCGCCAGCAGCTTGGCGGGGCCCTCTGGAAACACCATATATTTT.

V usage is TRBV7-8 and J usage is TRBJ2-1, with D perhaps matching TRBD2 (5 bases). Germline CDR1 and CDR2: SGHVS and FQNEAQ. The CDR3 extends over 13 amino acids. Trimming left V 5 bases short and J 7 bases short, with 12 bases between. This CDR3 is CASSTGIINEQFF. For the CDR3, the DNA is TGTGCCAGCAGCACCGGGATTATTAATGAGCAGTTCTTC.

The sample holds many counts of this clonotype. The chain couples TRBV12-3 or TRBV12-4 to TRBJ1-1; D perhaps matches TRBD1 (5 bases). Trimming stripped 2 bases from V and 4 bases from J, with 11 bases between. CDR3 length: 14 residues. The CDR3 DNA is TGTGCCAGCAGTTTAACCGGGGACGGCACTGAAGCTTTCTTT. Protein: CASSLTGDGTEAFF.

Note on this clonotype: At one end the junction does not follow the germline gene, possibly because of a read error. The chain is built from TRBV15 and TRBJ2-5; D remains ambiguous. In germline, CDR1 is LNHNV, CDR2 YYDKDF (reference sequence). The length of the CDR3 is 15 residues. Written as DNA, the CDR3 is TGTGCCACCAGCAGAGGCACTGATCCCCAAGGGACCCAGTACTTC. This codes for CATSRGTDPQGTQYF.

This clonotype has more than one count but fewer than ten. The rearrangement links TRBV15 to TRBJ1-2; D gene ambiguous. The germline V gene has CDR1 LNHNV and CDR2 YYDKDF (reference sequence). Trimming pared 5 bases from V and 0 bases from J, leaving 13 bases between. The CDR3 consists of 15 residues. Here the CDR3 DNA reads TGTGCCACCAGCCCCACAGCCGATCCTAACTATGGCTACACCTTC. This codes for CATSPTADPNYGYTF. The full variable domain, completed using reference TRBV15 and TRBJ1-2, is DAMVIQNPRYQVTQFGKPVTLSCSQTLNHNVMYWYQQKSSQAPKLLFHYYDKDFNNEADTPDNFQSRRPNTSFCFLDIRSPGLGDTAMYLCATSPTADPNYGYTFGSGTRLTVV.

V is TRBV4-1 and J is TRBJ1-2; TRBD1 aligns across 8 bases. CDR3 length: 15 amino acids. The V gene's germline CDR1 is MGHRA and CDR2 YSYEKL. The V and J ends lost 1 base and 6 bases, in that order; junction bases with no gene match: 7. The CDR3 DNA reads TGCGCCAGCAGCCAAGGGGAGACAGGGGTGGATGGCTACACCTTC. It translates to CASSQGETGVDGYTF.

The chain employs TRBV21-1 and TRBJ2-1; TRBD1 reflects the table's D call only, with no check against the DNA. TRBV21-1 is reported as a pseudogene. This CDR3 spans 20 amino acids. CDR3 DNA sequence: TGTGCCAGCATGAAGGCTGGGACAGGGGGCGATGGGAGCTCCTACAATGAGCAGTTCTTC. This sequence encodes CASMKAGTGGDGSSYNEQFF.

The rearrangement uses TRBV20-1 and TRBJ2-7; maybe TRBD2 (6 bases). The V end was cut by 0 bases, the J end by 0 bases, with 15 bases between. The CDR3 covers 16 residues. CDR1 and CDR2 from the germline V gene are DFQATT and SNEGSKA (reference sequence). This CDR3 is CSARDRGAGASYEQYF. As DNA, the CDR3 is TGCAGTGCTAGAGATCGAGGAGCGGGTGCCTCCTACGAGCAGTACTTC.

Only a few counts were recorded for this clonotype. CDR3 in amino acids: CASSQDINQETQYF. The CDR3 bases are TGCGCCAGCAGCCAAGATATCAACCAAGAGACCCAGTACTTC. This chain connects TRBV4-3 to TRBJ2-5, with D unclear. Germline values: CDR1 LGHNA, CDR2 YSLEER. The CDR3 loop spans 14 amino acids. The V end was cut by 0 bases, the J end by 0 bases, with 5 bases between.

This clonotype has only a few counts. The rearrangement links TRBV5-1 to TRBJ2-1, with 8 nucleotides matching TRBD1. The germline CDR1 and CDR2 sequences are SGHRS and YFSETQ. CDR3 length: 15 residues. V trimming: 1 base; J trimming: 7 bases; junction bases outside the gene matches: 7. Written as DNA, the CDR3 is TGCGCCAGCAGCTTGTACCAGGGGGCTCAAAATGAGCAGTTCTTC. Encoded protein: CASSLYQGAQNEQFF.

The chain employs TRBV20-1 and TRBJ2-1, with 7 nucleotides matching TRBD1. From germline, CDR1 is DFQATT and CDR2 SNEGSKA (reference sequence). The V and J ends lost 5 bases and 1 base, in that order; junction bases with no gene match: 8. The CDR3 runs to 15 residues. CDR3 region: CSAFRQGRSYNEQFF. DNA for the CDR3: TGCAGTGCTTTTCGACAGGGAAGGTCCTACAATGAGCAGTTCTTC.

Concerning this clonotype: One junction end disagrees with the germline gene, perhaps due to a read error. The CDR3 protein is CASSLALGGETQYF. CDR3 DNA sequence: TGTGCCAGCAGTCTAGCCCTAGGCGGGGAGACCCAGTACTTC. V usage is TRBV12-3 or TRBV12-4 and J usage is TRBJ2-5, with TRBD2 as a possible D gene (5 bases). The CDR3 extends over 14 amino acids.

This clonotype was observed a handful of times. The V gene is TRBV24-1, the J gene TRBJ2-6; 9 nucleotides align to TRBD1. V lost 5 bases, J lost 7 bases, and 14 bases stayed unmatched. CDR1 is KGHDR and CDR2 is SFDVKD in the germline V gene. This CDR3 region has 18 residues. The CDR3 reads CATSALGDRGGKANVLTF. The CDR3 nucleotides read TGTGCCACCAGTGCCTTAGGAGACAGGGGGGGGAAAGCCAACGTCCTGACTTTC.

In its sample, this clonotype was seen many times. The chain employs TRBV12-3 or TRBV12-4 and TRBJ1-2; 7 nucleotides match TRBD1. After removal of 2 bases from V and 6 bases from J, the junction contained 6 bases not matched to a gene. This CDR3 has 14 residues. The CDR3, as DNA: TGTGCCAGCAGTTTATCCCCAGGGGGAAATGGCTACACCTTC. It specifies CASSLSPGGNGYTF.

In this sample, this clonotype turned up many times. The chain joins TRBV12-3 or TRBV12-4 to TRBJ2-1, with TRBD2 matching 8 bases. The junction had 7 bases not matched to a gene; V was cut back by 7 bases and J by 8 bases. There are 13 residues in the CDR3. CDR3 loop: CASMSGREYEQFF. The DNA of the CDR3 is TGTGCCAGCATGAGCGGGAGAGAATATGAGCAGTTCTTC.

The rearrangement links TRBV4-1 to TRBJ1-6; D is perhaps TRBD1 (5 bases). Germline V lookup: CDR1 MGHRA, CDR2 YSYEKL. V lost 1 base, J lost 10 bases, and 11 bases lay in between. The CDR3 covers 14 residues. CDR3 DNA sequence: TGCGCCAGCAGCCAAGTCCTTGGGGGGTCACCCCTCCACTTT. Translation: CASSQVLGGSPLHF.

The chain has TRBV27 and TRBJ2-2, with 8 bases that match TRBD2. Germline trimming cut 4 bases from V and 0 bases from J; bases unmatched to any gene: 7. Germline loops: CDR1 MNHEY, CDR2 SMNVEV (reference sequence). The CDR3 is 17 residues long. The CDR3 is CASSYSAGAANTGELFF. The CDR3, as DNA: TGTGCCAGCAGTTACTCAGCGGGGGCCGCGAACACCGGGGAGCTGTTTTTT.

V gene TRBV19 combines with J gene TRBJ2-3; D is possibly TRBD2 (6 bases). V lost 7 bases and J lost 0, with 14 bases in between. The CDR3 spans 15 residues. CDR1 LNHDA and CDR2 SQIVND come from the germline V gene (reference sequence). The CDR3 bases are TGTGCCAGTAACCAACTAGCCACGAGCACAGATACGCAGTATTTT. Amino acids: CASNQLATSTDTQYF.

This clonotype occurred a few times. The genes are TRBV24-1 and TRBJ2-1; D ambiguous. Germline V gene lookup returns CDR1 KGHDR and CDR2 SFDVKD. The germline V and J ends were trimmed by 1 base and 6 bases, with 9 bases remaining between them. The length of the CDR3 is 14 residues. In DNA, the CDR3 is TGTGCCACCAGTGATTTCGGCACTATCAATGAGCAGTTCTTC. Its translation is CATSDFGTINEQFF.

The V gene is TRBV7-2, the J gene TRBJ2-3, with D unresolved. Germline values: CDR1 SGHTA, CDR2 FQGNSA. Trimming removed 5 bases at V and 2 bases at J, with 14 bases between. The CDR3 consists of 15 residues. CDR3 sequence reads: CASSPEDLITDTQYF. The CDR3 DNA reads as TGTGCCAGCAGCCCAGAGGATTTGATCACAGATACGCAGTATTTT.